This is a list of T cell receptor beta chains from one sample in a study of cytomegalovirus exposure and HLA in healthy donors. Generated by immunoSEQ multiplex PCR, the TCRdb table keeps only in-frame clones and is missing some. The data contain 150,000 to 200,000 clones, around 80% of them singletons. Sequenced material: PBMCs. Source of these receptors: a woman between 50 and 59 years old in good health and CMV-seropositive. CDR3s include the opening cysteine and the closing phenylalanine or tryptophan. Fields, in order: V gene, J gene, clone size, D gene, CDR3 protein, CDR3 DNA. The D gene is left open where the match is weak. Expanded clones are given a class, and other clones once, few, many or no size at all.

V gene: TRBV27
J gene: TRBJ2-3
clone size: once
D gene: NA
CDR3 protein: CASSLGRTFSDTQYF
CDR3 DNA: TGTGCCAGCAGTCTAGGACGGACTTTTTCAGATACGCAGTATTTT

V gene: TRBV19
J gene: TRBJ1-4
clone size: NA
D gene: NA
CDR3 protein: CASSIGGVHNEKLFF
CDR3 DNA: TGTGCCAGTAGTATAGGGGGGGTCCATAATGAAAAACTGTTTTTT

V gene: TRBV5-4
J gene: TRBJ2-7
clone size: NA
D gene: TRBD2
CDR3 protein: CASSLGASGGFSSYEQYF
CDR3 DNA: TGTGCCAGCAGCTTGGGGGCAAGCGGGGGGTTCAGCTCCTACGAGCAGTACTTC

V gene: TRBV6-1
J gene: TRBJ1-6
clone size: NA
D gene: NA
CDR3 protein: CASSEEEGYASPLHF
CDR3 DNA: TGTGCCAGCAGTGAAGAGGAGGGGTATGCATCACCCCTCCACTTT

V gene: TRBV2
J gene: TRBJ1-1
clone size: NA
D gene: TRBD1
CDR3 protein: CASGRTGNTEAFF
CDR3 DNA: TGTGCCAGCGGGAGGACAGGGAACACTGAAGCTTTCTTT

V gene: TRBV6-7
J gene: TRBJ2-1
clone size: NA
D gene: TRBD1
CDR3 protein: CASSFKPGGASGCNEQFF
CDR3 DNA: TGTGCCAGCAGCTTCAAACCAGGGGGCGCCTCGGGTTGCAATGAGCAGTTCTTC

V gene: TRBV18
J gene: TRBJ1-1
clone size: NA
D gene: NA
CDR3 protein: CASSPPEGGAFF
CDR3 DNA: TGTGCCAGCTCACCCCCAGAGGGGGGGGCTTTCTTT

V gene: TRBV7-6
J gene: TRBJ2-7
clone size: few
D gene: TRBD1
CDR3 protein: CASSFVQGASYEQYF
CDR3 DNA: TGTGCCAGCAGCTTTGTGCAGGGGGCCTCCTACGAGCAGTACTTC

V gene: TRBV11-2
J gene: TRBJ2-7
clone size: once
D gene: TRBD2
CDR3 protein: CASSFGGGAGEQYF
CDR3 DNA: TGTGCCAGCAGCTTTGGCGGGGGGGCCGGCGAGCAGTACTTC

V gene: TRBV6-5
J gene: TRBJ2-7
clone size: NA
D gene: NA
CDR3 protein: CASSGVDGSSYEQYF
CDR3 DNA: TGTGCCAGCAGCGGAGTAGACGGGAGCTCCTACGAGCAGTACTTC

V gene: TRBV10-1
J gene: TRBJ2-7
clone size: NA
D gene: TRBD1
CDR3 protein: CASGTGGEQYF
CDR3 DNA: TGCGCCAGCGGGACAGGGGGCGAGCAGTACTTC

V gene: TRBV30
J gene: TRBJ2-5
clone size: NA
D gene: NA
CDR3 protein: CAWSVGGRGKTQYF
CDR3 DNA: TGTGCCTGGAGTGTGGGGGGGCGCGGAAAGACCCAGTACTTC

V gene: TRBV7-3
J gene: TRBJ1-1
clone size: NA
D gene: NA
CDR3 protein: CASSLGQYTEAFF
CDR3 DNA: TGTGCCAGCAGTCTCGGACAGTACACTGAAGCTTTCTTT

V gene: TRBV19
J gene: TRBJ1-6
clone size: few
D gene: TRBD1
CDR3 protein: CASRRDRNSPLHF
CDR3 DNA: TGTGCCAGTAGGCGGGACAGGAATTCACCCCTCCACTTT

V gene: TRBV5-5
J gene: TRBJ2-1
clone size: NA
D gene: TRBD2
CDR3 protein: CASRTSGYNEQFF
CDR3 DNA: TGTGCCAGCAGGACTAGCGGCTACAATGAGCAGTTCTTC

V gene: TRBV9
J gene: TRBJ2-3
clone size: once
D gene: NA
CDR3 protein: CASSRADTQYF
CDR3 DNA: TGTGCCAGCTCCCGGGCAGATACGCAGTATTTT

V gene: TRBV4-2
J gene: TRBJ1-2
clone size: NA
D gene: TRBD1
CDR3 protein: CASTLLRDRGGYGYTF
CDR3 DNA: TGTGCCAGCACCCTCCTCCGGGACAGGGGAGGCTATGGCTACACCTTC

V gene: TRBV10-3
J gene: TRBJ1-2
clone size: once
D gene: NA
CDR3 protein: CAISETSRGGNYGYTF
CDR3 DNA: TGTGCCATCAGTGAGACTTCAAGGGGGGGTAACTATGGCTACACCTTC

V gene: TRBV7-9
J gene: TRBJ2-5
clone size: NA
D gene: TRBD1
CDR3 protein: CASSLGTTGIGSQYF
CDR3 DNA: TGTGCCAGCAGCTTAGGGACGACAGGGATCGGGTCCCAGTACTTC

V gene: TRBV7-9
J gene: TRBJ1-1
clone size: NA
D gene: NA
CDR3 protein: CASSLGGTGAFF
CDR3 DNA: TGTGCCAGCAGCCTCGGTGGTACGGGAGCTTTCTTT

V gene: TRBV6-1
J gene: TRBJ2-1
clone size: NA
D gene: NA
CDR3 protein: CASSGRGGYSYNEQFF
CDR3 DNA: TGTGCCAGCAGTGGTAGGGGGGGGTACTCCTACAATGAGCAGTTCTTC

V gene: TRBV18
J gene: TRBJ1-1
clone size: NA
D gene: NA
CDR3 protein: CASSPYGGIPEAFF
CDR3 DNA: TGTGCCAGCTCACCATACGGAGGGATCCCTGAAGCTTTCTTT

V gene: TRBV7-8
J gene: TRBJ2-5
clone size: NA
D gene: TRBD2
CDR3 protein: CASSFGLAGGRETQYF
CDR3 DNA: TGTGCCAGCAGCTTTGGACTAGCGGGGGGGCGGGAGACCCAGTACTTC

V gene: TRBV11-3
J gene: TRBJ2-1
clone size: NA
D gene: TRBD1
CDR3 protein: CASSLDSTDREQFF
CDR3 DNA: TGTGCCAGCAGCTTAGATTCCACGGACAGGGAGCAGTTCTTC

V gene: TRBV7-9
J gene: TRBJ1-1
clone size: NA
D gene: NA
CDR3 protein: CASSPVRTVNTEAFF
CDR3 DNA: TGTGCCAGCAGCCCGGTTCGAACTGTGAACACTGAAGCTTTCTTT

V gene: TRBV6-1
J gene: TRBJ1-6
clone size: NA
D gene: NA
CDR3 protein: CASRGRLDSPLHF
CDR3 DNA: TGTGCCAGCAGGGGGAGATTGGATTCACCCCTCCACTTT

V gene: TRBV10-3
J gene: TRBJ1-6
clone size: NA
D gene: NA
CDR3 protein: CATGQKINNSPLHF
CDR3 DNA: TGTGCCACCGGACAGAAAATTAATAATTCACCCCTCCACTTT

V gene: TRBV9
J gene: TRBJ2-3
clone size: NA
D gene: TRBD2
CDR3 protein: CASNGLATDTQYF
CDR3 DNA: TGTGCCAGCAACGGACTAGCTACAGATACGCAGTATTTT

V gene: TRBV6-1
J gene: TRBJ2-7
clone size: NA
D gene: NA
CDR3 protein: CASSEQGLIYEQYF
CDR3 DNA: TGTGCCAGCAGTGAACAGGGCCTCATCTACGAGCAGTACTTC

V gene: TRBV6-5
J gene: TRBJ1-2
clone size: NA
D gene: TRBD1
CDR3 protein: CASSYSSGQVVYGYTF
CDR3 DNA: TGTGCCAGCAGTTACTCTTCGGGACAGGTCGTCTATGGCTACACCTTC

V gene: TRBV13
J gene: TRBJ2-7
clone size: NA
D gene: NA
CDR3 protein: CASRGPSAYEQYF
CDR3 DNA: TGTGCCAGCAGGGGGCCCTCTGCCTACGAGCAGTACTTC

V gene: TRBV4-1
J gene: TRBJ2-7
clone size: few
D gene: NA
CDR3 protein: CASSQEGPPVGTYEQYF
CDR3 DNA: TGCGCCAGCAGCCAAGAGGGGCCCCCCGTGGGAACCTACGAGCAGTACTTC

V gene: TRBV11-2
J gene: TRBJ1-3
clone size: NA
D gene: NA
CDR3 protein: CASSEVNTIYF
CDR3 DNA: TGTGCCAGCAGCGAGGTAAACACCATATATTTT

V gene: TRBV30
J gene: TRBJ1-5
clone size: NA
D gene: NA
CDR3 protein: CAWSLGGKDQPQHF
CDR3 DNA: TGTGCCTGGAGTTTGGGGGGTAAAGATCAGCCCCAGCATTTT

V gene: TRBV10-3
J gene: TRBJ2-3
clone size: NA
D gene: TRBD1
CDR3 protein: CAISQDRATTDTQYF
CDR3 DNA: TGTGCCATCAGCCAGGACAGGGCGACAACAGATACGCAGTATTTT

V gene: TRBV2
J gene: TRBJ1-2
clone size: once
D gene: NA
CDR3 protein: CASSLSQGLFGYTF
CDR3 DNA: TGTGCCAGCAGTTTATCCCAGGGGCTTTTTGGCTACACCTTC

V gene: TRBV19
J gene: TRBJ2-2
clone size: NA
D gene: NA
CDR3 protein: CASSTHQGNANTGELFF
CDR3 DNA: TGTGCCAGTAGTACCCACCAGGGCAACGCGAACACCGGGGAGCTGTTTTTT

V gene: TRBV27
J gene: TRBJ2-7
clone size: few
D gene: NA
CDR3 protein: CARTSKRCTYEQYF
CDR3 DNA: TGTGCCAGGACTTCCAAAAGGTGCACCTACGAGCAGTACTTC

V gene: TRBV11-3
J gene: TRBJ2-1
clone size: NA
D gene: NA
CDR3 protein: CASSLGGSSYNEQFF
CDR3 DNA: TGTGCCAGCAGCTTAGGGGGCTCCTCCTACAATGAGCAGTTCTTC

V gene: TRBV5-4
J gene: TRBJ1-2
clone size: NA
D gene: TRBD1
CDR3 protein: CASSFGDRVYGYTF
CDR3 DNA: TGTGCCAGCAGCTTTGGGGACAGGGTTTATGGCTACACCTTC

V gene: TRBV7-9
J gene: TRBJ1-1
clone size: few
D gene: NA
CDR3 protein: CASSPGQTNTEAFF
CDR3 DNA: TGTGCCAGCAGCCCCGGACAGACGAACACTGAAGCTTTCTTT

V gene: TRBV5-4
J gene: TRBJ1-1
clone size: few
D gene: NA
CDR3 protein: CASRPQDITEAFF
CDR3 DNA: TGTGCCAGCAGACCACAGGATATCACTGAAGCTTTCTTT

V gene: TRBV19
J gene: TRBJ2-1
clone size: NA
D gene: NA
CDR3 protein: CASSMSGNYYNEQFF
CDR3 DNA: TGTGCCAGTAGTATGTCAGGGAACTACTACAATGAGCAGTTCTTC

V gene: TRBV30
J gene: TRBJ1-1
clone size: NA
D gene: NA
CDR3 protein: CAWSVMDAGTEAFF
CDR3 DNA: TGTGCCTGGAGTGTAATGGATGCGGGGACTGAAGCTTTCTTT

V gene: TRBV19
J gene: TRBJ1-6
clone size: NA
D gene: TRBD1
CDR3 protein: CASSTTYRGNSPLHF
CDR3 DNA: TGTGCCAGTAGTACAACATACAGGGGAAATTCACCCCTCCACTTT

V gene: TRBV30
J gene: TRBJ2-1
clone size: NA
D gene: NA
CDR3 protein: CAWSVSYYNEQFF
CDR3 DNA: TGTGCCTGGAGTGTTAGTTATTACAATGAGCAGTTCTTC

V gene: TRBV2
J gene: TRBJ2-3
clone size: NA
D gene: TRBD1
CDR3 protein: CASKSQGGDTQYF
CDR3 DNA: TGTGCCAGCAAGTCACAGGGGGGAGATACGCAGTATTTT

V gene: TRBV6-6
J gene: TRBJ2-7
clone size: few
D gene: TRBD2
CDR3 protein: CASSPAGGAGEQYF
CDR3 DNA: TGTGCCAGCAGTCCTGCGGGGGGGGCGGGGGAGCAGTACTTC

V gene: TRBV14
J gene: TRBJ2-6
clone size: few
D gene: NA
CDR3 protein: CASSQVPYGANVLTF
CDR3 DNA: TGTGCCAGCAGCCAAGTCCCCTATGGGGCCAACGTCCTGACTTTC

V gene: TRBV27
J gene: TRBJ2-5
clone size: NA
D gene: TRBD2
CDR3 protein: CASRGRGGPQETQYF
CDR3 DNA: TGTGCCAGCAGGGGGCGGGGGGGCCCCCAAGAGACCCAGTACTTC

V gene: TRBV7-8
J gene: TRBJ2-7
clone size: NA
D gene: NA
CDR3 protein: CASSSPGKLSYEQYF
CDR3 DNA: TGTGCCAGCAGCTCCCCGGGGAAACTGTCCTACGAGCAGTACTTC

V gene: TRBV4-1
J gene: TRBJ2-1
clone size: NA
D gene: TRBD2
CDR3 protein: CASSQTAGAGGYNEQFF
CDR3 DNA: TGCGCCAGCAGCCAAACAGCCGGAGCGGGGGGATACAATGAGCAGTTCTTC

V gene: TRBV13
J gene: TRBJ2-3
clone size: NA
D gene: TRBD2
CDR3 protein: CASSARITSGGAFSTDTQYF
CDR3 DNA: TGTGCCAGCAGCGCTAGGATCACTAGCGGGGGGGCCTTTAGCACAGATACGCAGTATTTT

V gene: TRBV6-1
J gene: TRBJ1-4
clone size: NA
D gene: NA
CDR3 protein: CASRWAGEEKLFF
CDR3 DNA: TGTGCCTCTCGCTGGGCGGGGGAGGAAAAACTGTTTTTT